This T cell receptor beta chain is from a study of shared clonotypes between healthy human individuals. Whole-study context: Contributing individuals were a couple of females and three males aged 18 to 49. Overall study results and limits: Larger estimated richness was generally recorded for naive subsets relative to memory subsets.

Repertoires were generated with immunoSEQ multiplex PCR, while TCRdb's copy carries only in-frame clones and drops some. The sample shows more than 2 million clones, just under 95% of them seen only once. For this clone: No antigen is known for it. In the same sample, other DNA sequences code for this CDR3.

Terminally differentiated effector memory CD45RA+ cells were excluded by CCR7 positive selection of CD45RO-negative cells. Deletions cut 3 bases from V and 0 bases from J, with 9 bases between. Germline CDR1 is MNHEY and CDR2 is SVGAGI. The CDR3 is 14 residues long. The chain carries TRBV6-5 and TRBJ2-7; D ambiguous. This receptor was taken from a man between 18 and 35 years old in good health. Some clones in this sample may be carry-over from other donors' samples. The sequencing sample was made of naive CD8+ T cells from PBMCs. Here the CDR3 DNA reads TGTGCCAGCAGTTATTCTCTGGGCTCCTACGAGCAGTACTTC. Translation gives CASSYSLGSYEQYF.